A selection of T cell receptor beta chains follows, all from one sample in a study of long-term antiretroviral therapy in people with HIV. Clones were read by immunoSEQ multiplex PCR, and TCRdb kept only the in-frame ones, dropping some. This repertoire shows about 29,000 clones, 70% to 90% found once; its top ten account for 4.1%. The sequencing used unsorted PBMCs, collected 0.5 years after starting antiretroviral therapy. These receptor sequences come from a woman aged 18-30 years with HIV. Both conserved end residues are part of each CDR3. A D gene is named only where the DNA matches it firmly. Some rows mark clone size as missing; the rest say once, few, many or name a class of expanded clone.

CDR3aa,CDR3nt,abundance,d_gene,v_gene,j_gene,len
CATGRNGPEETQYF,TGTGCCACCGGGCGAAACGGACCGGAAGAGACCCAGTACTTC,NA,NA,TRBV19,TRBJ2-5,14
CASSRQGNGYTF,TGTGCCAGTAGTAGACAGGGCAATGGCTACACCTTC,NA,TRBD1,TRBV19,TRBJ1-2,12
CASSPGLAGGPNTGELFF,TGCGCCAGCAGCCCGGGACTAGCGGGAGGGCCTAACACCGGGGAGCTGTTTTTT,NA,TRBD2,TRBV5-1,TRBJ2-2,18
CASSLLPGLAENNEQFF,TGTGCCAGCAGTTTACTCCCGGGACTAGCAGAGAACAATGAGCAGTTCTTC,NA,TRBD2,TRBV27,TRBJ2-1,17
CASRNRGLSYEQYF,TGTGCCAGCAGAAACAGGGGCCTCTCCTACGAGCAGTACTTC,NA,TRBD1,TRBV27,TRBJ2-7,14
CATSKAGTYNEQFF,TGTGCCACCAGCAAGGCCGGAACCTACAATGAGCAGTTCTTC,NA,NA,TRBV15,TRBJ2-1,14
CASSLGGTRGNEQFF,TGCGCCAGCAGCTTGGGTGGGACTAGGGGCAATGAGCAGTTCTTC,NA,TRBD2,TRBV5-1,TRBJ2-1,15
CASSLDGHRNEKLFF,TGTGCCAGCAGCTTAGATGGACACAGAAATGAAAAACTGTTTTTT,NA,NA,TRBV7-2,TRBJ1-4,15
CASSGTAGGPMEQYF,TGTGCCAGCAGTGGTACAGCGGGAGGGCCGATGGAGCAGTATTTT,once,TRBD2,TRBV6-4,TRBJ2-3,15
CASSSLTDYNEQFF,TGTGCCAGCAGCTCCTTGACGGACTACAATGAGCAGTTCTTC,NA,NA,TRBV7-3,TRBJ2-1,14
CASSFGNQPQHF,TGTGCCAGCAGTTTCGGCAATCAGCCCCAGCATTTT,NA,NA,TRBV27,TRBJ1-5,12
CATSRGDFDSYNEQFF,TGTGCCACCAGCAGGGGGGATTTCGACTCCTACAATGAGCAGTTCTTC,once,NA,TRBV15,TRBJ2-1,16
CASSMHPSSYEQYF,TGTGCCAGTAGTATGCACCCCAGCTCCTACGAGCAGTACTTC,few,NA,TRBV19,TRBJ2-7,14
CASRWDSNQPQHF,TGTGCCAGCAGATGGGACAGCAATCAGCCCCAGCATTTT,NA,NA,TRBV27,TRBJ1-5,13
CAISDDSSNTEAFF,TGTGCCATCAGTGATGACAGCTCGAACACTGAAGCTTTCTTT,NA,NA,TRBV10-3,TRBJ1-1,14
CASSRTRGGSYNEQFF,TGTGCCAGCTCACGGACCCGTGGGGGCTCCTACAATGAGCAGTTCTTC,NA,NA,TRBV18,TRBJ2-1,16
CASSLVGIRGTEAFF,TGTGCCAGCAGCTTAGTGGGGATAAGAGGTACTGAAGCTTTCTTT,NA,NA,TRBV7-3,TRBJ1-1,15
CASSRTTGRDQPQHF,TGTGCCAGCAGTCGTACGACAGGGAGGGATCAGCCCCAGCATTTT,once,TRBD1,TRBV6-5,TRBJ1-5,15